These 15 T cell receptor beta chains came from one sample sequenced in a study of CD8+ T cells in alopecia areata. After isolation, RNA underwent reverse transcription to generate cDNA as the sequencing template. Using immunoSEQ multiplex PCR, the repertoire was profiled, and TCRdb retains in-frame clones only, with some absent. The table includes under 150,000 clones, around 48% detected once. Sequenced: NKG2D-low CD8+ T cells sorted from blood. These receptors were taken from a human donor with alopecia areata.

This chain uses TRBV29-1 with TRBJ2-7; D uncertain. CDR1 is SQVTM and CDR2 is ANQGSEA in the germline V gene. V lost 4 bases and J lost 3, with 13 bases in between. The CDR3 spans 13 residues. The CDR3 reads CSVADTNGYEQYF. The CDR3 bases are TGCAGCGTTGCCGACACGAACGGCTACGAGCAGTACTTC.

This clone was detected a few times. This chain uses TRBV11-2 with TRBJ2-5, with D hard to call. Trimming removed 5 bases at V and 5 bases at J, with 15 bases between. Germline V gene sequence: CDR1 SGHAT, CDR2 FQNNGV. The CDR3 runs to 14 residues. CDR3 in amino acids: CASSAFLESETQYF. For the CDR3, the DNA is TGTGCCAGCAGCGCCTTCCTAGAGTCGGAGACCCAGTACTTC.

In regard to this clone: The sample carries other DNA sequences with the same CDR3. The V and J genes are TRBV29-1 and TRBJ1-1; 7 bases agree with TRBD1. The CDR3 loop spans 12 amino acids. In germline, CDR1 is SQVTM, CDR2 ANQGSEA. V shed 5 bases, J shed 4 bases, and the junction held 4 bases outside the gene matches. The CDR3 here is CSVYRGSTEAFF. In nucleotides, the CDR3 is TGCAGCGTTTACAGGGGATCCACTGAAGCTTTCTTT.

With respect to this clone: Other DNA sequences in this sample translate to the same CDR3. The CDR3 loop is CSVEGGSSYNEQFF. In nucleotides, the CDR3 is TGCAGCGTTGAAGGGGGGAGCTCCTACAATGAGCAGTTCTTC. This chain links TRBV29-1 with TRBJ2-1, with D perhaps assigned TRBD1 or TRBD2 (5 bases each). CDR1 and CDR2 (germline): SQVTM, ANQGSEA. The CDR3 length is 14 residues. V gave up 1 base and J gave up 0 bases, with 7 bases separating them.

This clone was seen a handful of times. V usage is TRBV30 and J usage is TRBJ1-1; possibly TRBD1 for D (5 bases). The CDR3 loop spans 16 amino acids. Germline V lookup: CDR1 GTSNPN, CDR2 SVGIG (reference sequence). Trimming shortened V by 0 bases and J by 0 bases, and 14 bases separated the two germline ends. CDR3 in amino acids: CAWSVGAAGMNTEAFF. The CDR3 DNA reads TGTGCCTGGAGTGTTGGGGCCGCGGGAATGAACACTGAAGCTTTCTTT. Using reference TRBV30 and TRBJ1-1 for the parts outside the CDR3, the full variable domain is SQTIHQWPATLVQPVGSPLSLECTVEGTSNPNLYWYRQAAGRGLQLLFYSVGIGQISSEVPQNLSASRPQDRQFILSSKKLLLSDSGFYLCAWSVGAAGMNTEAFFGQGTRLTVV.

The V gene is TRBV20-1, the J gene TRBJ1-2; D not certain. The CDR3 spans 11 residues. Trimming took off 5 bases at V and 1 base at J, with 5 bases between the two ends. CDR1 DFQATT and CDR2 SNEGSKA come from the germline V gene (reference sequence). CDR3 in amino acids: CSAPLNYGYTF. Here the CDR3 DNA reads TGCAGTGCTCCACTTAACTATGGCTACACCTTC.

This chain connects TRBV2 to TRBJ2-5; TRBD2 aligns across 14 bases. The CDR3 sequence is 18 residues long. The germline CDR1 and CDR2 sequences are SNHLY and FYNNEI. V was pared by 3 bases and J by 3 bases, with 9 bases of the junction left unmatched. The CDR3 sequence is CASSDTESGLAGEETQYF. The CDR3 region has the DNA TGTGCCAGCAGTGACACGGAATCGGGACTAGCGGGAGAAGAGACCCAGTACTTC.

This chain links TRBV7-2 with TRBJ2-7; unclear D gene. Between the trimmed V and J ends, which lost 6 bases and 2 bases, there was a span of 14 bases. Germline V gives CDR1 SGHTA, CDR2 FQGNSA. The CDR3 is 14 residues long. Written as DNA, the CDR3 is TGTGCCAGCAGTTTGGACGGTATGGCCTACGAGCAGTACTTC. As protein: CASSLDGMAYEQYF. The full variable domain, its missing parts supplied by reference TRBV7-2 and TRBJ2-7, is GAGVSQSPSNKVTEKGKDVELRCDPISGHTALYWYRQSLGQGLEFLIYFQGNSAPDKSGLPSDRFSAERTGGSVSTLTIQRTQQEDSAVYLCASSLDGMAYEQYFGPGTRLTVT.

This rearrangement joins TRBV9 to TRBJ2-4; maybe TRBD1 (5 bases). This CDR3 has 12 amino acids. V shed 3 bases and J shed 8 bases, with 9 bases lying between them. The germline V gene encodes CDR1 SGDLS and CDR2 YYNGEE. CDR3 DNA: TGTGCCAGCAGCGGCCCCAGGGACATTCAGTACTTC. Its protein is CASSGPRDIQYF.

In its sample, this clone was seen a few times. V usage is TRBV5-6 and J usage is TRBJ2-2; no clear D. Germline V CDR1 and CDR2: SGHDT, YYEEEE. The CDR3 is 11 residues long. V was pared by 3 bases and J by 6 bases, with 3 bases between. In nucleotides, the CDR3 is TGTGCCAGCAGCTCACCCGGGGAGCTGTTTTTT. This encodes CASSSPGELFF. Variable domain in full (rest from reference TRBV5-6 and TRBJ2-2): DAGVTQSPTHLIKTRGQQVTLRCSPKSGHDTVSWYQQALGQGPQFIFQYYEEEERQRGNFPDRFSGHQFPNYSSELNVNALLLGDSALYLCASSSPGELFFGEGSRLTVL.

The chain links TRBV27 to TRBJ2-1; D is unclear. Trimming removed 3 bases at V and 7 bases at J, with 7 bases between. CDR1 MNHEY and CDR2 SMNVEV come from the germline V gene (reference sequence). CDR3 length equals 12 residues. CDR3 residues: CASSFGLNEQFF. The DNA for the CDR3 is TGTGCCAGCAGTTTCGGTCTAAATGAGCAGTTCTTC.

The rearrangement joins TRBV5-1 to TRBJ2-1; perhaps D is TRBD1 or TRBD2 (5 bases each). Between the trimmed V and J ends, which lost 0 bases and 7 bases, there was a span of 8 bases. In germline, CDR1 is SGHRS, CDR2 YFSETQ. CDR3 length equals 13 residues. The CDR3 loop is CASSLDEGNEQFF. As DNA, the CDR3 is TGCGCCAGCAGCTTGGATGAGGGGAATGAGCAGTTCTTC. Supplemented by reference TRBV5-1 and TRBJ2-1, the full variable domain reads KAGVTQTPRYLIKTRGQQVTLSCSPISGHRSVSWYQQTPGQGLQFLFEYFSETQRNKGNFPGRFSGRQFSNSRSEMNVSTLELGDSALYLCASSLDEGNEQFFGPGTRLTVL.

CDR3 DNA: TGCGCCAGCAGCCAAGATGATGGAGGGAACATTCAGTACTTC. It is translated as CASSQDDGGNIQYF. The chain carries TRBV4-1 and TRBJ2-4; the D gene is possibly TRBD2 (6 bases). CDR1 MGHRA and CDR2 YSYEKL come from the germline V gene. Trimming stripped 0 bases from V and 7 bases from J, with 10 bases between. The CDR3 has 14 amino acids.

V and J are TRBV5-6 and TRBJ2-1; D unclear. CDR1 and CDR2 (germline): SGHDT, YYEEEE. The CDR3 runs 14 residues. Trimming took 0 bases from V and 9 from J, leaving 13 bases between them. CDR3 residues: CASSLALKVGEQFF. CDR3 in DNA: TGTGCCAGCAGCTTGGCTTTGAAGGTGGGTGAGCAGTTCTTC. The whole variable domain, filled in from reference TRBV5-6 and TRBJ2-1, reads DAGVTQSPTHLIKTRGQQVTLRCSPKSGHDTVSWYQQALGQGPQFIFQYYEEEERQRGNFPDRFSGHQFPNYSSELNVNALLLGDSALYLCASSLALKVGEQFFGPGTRLTVL.

This chain joins TRBV29-1 and TRBJ1-2, with D maybe TRBD1 (5 bases). The ends were cut back, 1 base at V and 8 bases at J, with 8 bases in the middle. CDR3 length: 11 residues. Germline CDR1 and CDR2: SQVTM and ANQGSEA. The CDR3 nucleotides read TGCAGCGTTGAAGCAGGGAGCGGCTACACCTTC. This gives the protein CSVEAGSGYTF.